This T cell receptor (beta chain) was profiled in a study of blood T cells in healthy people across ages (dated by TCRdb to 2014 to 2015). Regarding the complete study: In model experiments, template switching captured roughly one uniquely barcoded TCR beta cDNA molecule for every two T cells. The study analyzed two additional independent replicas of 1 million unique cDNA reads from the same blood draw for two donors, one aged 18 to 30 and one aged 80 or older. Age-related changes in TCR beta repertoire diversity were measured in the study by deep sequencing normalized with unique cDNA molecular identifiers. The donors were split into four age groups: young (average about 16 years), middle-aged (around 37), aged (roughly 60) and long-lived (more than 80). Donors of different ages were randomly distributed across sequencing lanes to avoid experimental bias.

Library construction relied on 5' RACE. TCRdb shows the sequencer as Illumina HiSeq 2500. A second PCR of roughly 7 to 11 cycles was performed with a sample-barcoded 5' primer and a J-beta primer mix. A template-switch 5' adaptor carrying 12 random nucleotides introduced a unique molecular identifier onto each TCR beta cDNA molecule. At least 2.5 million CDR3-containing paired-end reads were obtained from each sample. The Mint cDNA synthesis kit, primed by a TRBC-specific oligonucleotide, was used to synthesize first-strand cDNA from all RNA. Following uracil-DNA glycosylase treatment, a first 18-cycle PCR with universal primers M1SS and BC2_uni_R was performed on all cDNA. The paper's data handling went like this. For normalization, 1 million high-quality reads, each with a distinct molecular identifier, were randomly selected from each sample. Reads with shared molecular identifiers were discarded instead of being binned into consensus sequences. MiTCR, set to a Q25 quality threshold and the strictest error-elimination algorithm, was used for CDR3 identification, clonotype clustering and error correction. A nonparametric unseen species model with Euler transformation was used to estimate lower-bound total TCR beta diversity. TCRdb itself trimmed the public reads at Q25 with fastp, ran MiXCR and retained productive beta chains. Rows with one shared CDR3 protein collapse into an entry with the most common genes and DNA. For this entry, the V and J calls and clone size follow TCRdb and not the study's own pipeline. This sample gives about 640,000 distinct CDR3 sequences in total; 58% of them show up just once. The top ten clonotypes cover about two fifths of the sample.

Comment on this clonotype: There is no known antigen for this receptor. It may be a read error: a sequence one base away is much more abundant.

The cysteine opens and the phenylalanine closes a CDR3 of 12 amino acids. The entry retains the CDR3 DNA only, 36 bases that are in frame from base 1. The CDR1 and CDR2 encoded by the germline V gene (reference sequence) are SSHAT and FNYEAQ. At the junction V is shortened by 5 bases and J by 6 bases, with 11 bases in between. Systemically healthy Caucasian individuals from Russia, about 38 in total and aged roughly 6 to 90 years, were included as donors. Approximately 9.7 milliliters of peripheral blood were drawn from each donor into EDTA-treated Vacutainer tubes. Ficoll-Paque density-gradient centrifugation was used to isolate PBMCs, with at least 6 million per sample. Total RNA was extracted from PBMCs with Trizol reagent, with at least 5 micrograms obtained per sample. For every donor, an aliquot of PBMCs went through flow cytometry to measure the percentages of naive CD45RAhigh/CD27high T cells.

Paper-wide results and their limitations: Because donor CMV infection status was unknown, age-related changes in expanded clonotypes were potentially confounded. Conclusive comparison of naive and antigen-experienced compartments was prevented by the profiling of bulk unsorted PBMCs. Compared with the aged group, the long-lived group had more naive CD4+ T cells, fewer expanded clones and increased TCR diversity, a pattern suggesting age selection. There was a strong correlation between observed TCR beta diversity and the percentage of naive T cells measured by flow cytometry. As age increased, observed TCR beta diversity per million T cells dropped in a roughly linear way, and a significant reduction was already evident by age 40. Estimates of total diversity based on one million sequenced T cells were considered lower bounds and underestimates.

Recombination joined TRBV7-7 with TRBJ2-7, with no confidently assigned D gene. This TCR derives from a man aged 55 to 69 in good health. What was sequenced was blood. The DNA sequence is TGTGCCAGCAGCCCCCGGGCCTGCGAGCAGTACTTC. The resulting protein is CASSPRACEQYF.